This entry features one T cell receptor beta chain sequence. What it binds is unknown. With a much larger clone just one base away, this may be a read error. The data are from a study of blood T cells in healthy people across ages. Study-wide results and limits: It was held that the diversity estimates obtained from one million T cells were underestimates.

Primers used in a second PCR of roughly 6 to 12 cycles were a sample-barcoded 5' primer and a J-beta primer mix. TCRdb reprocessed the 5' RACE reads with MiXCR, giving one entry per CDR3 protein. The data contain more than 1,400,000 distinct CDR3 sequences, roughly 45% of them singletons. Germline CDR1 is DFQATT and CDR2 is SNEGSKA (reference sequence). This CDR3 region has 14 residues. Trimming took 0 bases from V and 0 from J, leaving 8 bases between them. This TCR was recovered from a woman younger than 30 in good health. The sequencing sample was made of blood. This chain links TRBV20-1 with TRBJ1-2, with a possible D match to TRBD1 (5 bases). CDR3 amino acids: CSARDTTANYGYTF. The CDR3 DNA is TGCAGTGCTAGAGATACGACAGCTAACTATGGCTACACCTTC.